This T cell receptor (beta chain) stems from a study of blood T cell repertoires in COVID-19. Study-wide background: Nucleic acid was either cDNA or gDNA, and it came from T cells, B-cell-depleted T cells, or PBMCs.

TCRdb's table, derived via immunoSEQ multiplex PCR, lists solely in-frame clones and lacks some. The sample has under 250,000 clones, roughly 75% seen once; the top ten hold 5.5% to 8.5%. Looked up from germline, CDR1 is ENHRY and CDR2 is SYGVKD. The CDR3 has 14 amino acids. Trimming took 5 bases from V and 5 from J; bases not matched to a gene: 7. The J gene is TRBJ1-2, the V gene TRBV10-3; 8 nucleotides line up with TRBD1. This clonotype was sampled from a woman in her 70s with acute or convalescent COVID-19. Sample: peripheral blood. CDR3 loop: CAISPDREGYGYTF. Written as DNA, the CDR3 is TGTGCCATCAGTCCGGACAGGGAAGGATATGGCTACACCTTC.